What follows are 6 T cell receptor beta chains derived from one specimen sequenced in a study of beta chain features in type 1 diabetes. Study-wide results and limits: The study found moderately but significantly shorter TCRB CDR3s in all four CD4+ subsets of Type 1 diabetes patients.

These receptors' antigens are unknown. Every isolated RNA sample was fully reverse transcribed, so sequencing captured expressed TCRB transcripts. Here immunoSEQ multiplex PCR was the method, and the copy in TCRdb shows in-frame clones only, minus some. This table holds roughly 350,000 clones, 9.6% found once. Source material: central memory CD4+ T cells from blood. These receptors were obtained from a man in his thirties or forties with type 1 diabetes.

The chain couples TRBV7-2 to TRBJ2-3; 7 bases are shared with TRBD2. The CDR3 loop spans 14 amino acids. V lost 4 bases, J lost 6 bases, and 7 bases stayed unmatched. CDR1 is SGHTA, CDR2 FQGNSA, per germline. CDR3 nucleotides: TGTGCCAGCAGCTCCGTACTGGGAGGGGATACGCAGTATTTT. Translation: CASSSVLGGDTQYF.

The chain employs TRBV19 and TRBJ1-5, with 7 positions matching TRBD1. Germline CDR1 reads LNHDA; CDR2 reads SQIVND (reference sequence). Germline trimming cut 5 bases from V and 0 bases from J; bases unmatched to any gene: 7. The CDR3 spans 16 residues. CDR3 nucleotides: TGTGCCAGTAGTGTGGACAGGCGTGCTAGCAATCAGCCCCAGCATTTT. Protein product: CASSVDRRASNQPQHF. The full variable domain, completed using reference TRBV19 and TRBJ1-5, is DGGITQSPKYLFRKEGQNVTLSCEQNLNHDAMYWYRQDPGQGLRLIYYSQIVNDFQKGDIAEGYSVSREKKESFPLTVTSAQKNPTAFYLCASSVDRRASNQPQHFGDGTRLSIL.

The genes are TRBV28 and TRBJ2-5; 10 bases align to TRBD1. This CDR3 has 15 amino acids. Germline lookup yields CDR1 MDHEN and CDR2 SYDVKM. J gave up 9 bases and V 8 bases, and 15 bases lay outside the gene matches. DNA for the CDR3: TGTGCCAGCCGGACAGGGGGTGCTGATAGCGGCCCCCAGTACTTC. It is translated as CASRTGGADSGPQYF.

The chain has TRBV11-2 and TRBJ2-7; TRBD1 matches at 7 bases. The CDR3 extends over 19 amino acids. The V gene's germline CDR1 is SGHAT and CDR2 FQNNGV. J was trimmed by 0 bases and V by 0 bases; bases with no gene match: 14. The CDR3 spells CASSLESNRGFGSSYEQYF. The CDR3 bases are TGTGCCAGCAGCTTAGAGTCCAACAGGGGCTTTGGTAGCTCCTACGAGCAGTACTTC.

The rearrangement links TRBV19 to TRBJ1-1; TRBD1 agrees at 8 bases. Losses at the gene ends were 10 bases for V and 1 base for J; bases not matched to a gene: 14. CDR1 and CDR2 (germline): LNHDA, SQIVND (reference sequence). This CDR3 is built from 16 residues. CDR3 sequence reads: CATAETGAVGNTEAFF. CDR3 sequence (DNA): TGTGCCACTGCGGAGACAGGGGCCGTCGGGAACACTGAAGCTTTCTTT.

This chain connects TRBV29-1 to TRBJ2-1; 8 bases line up with TRBD2. V gave up 8 bases and J gave up 1 base; unmatched junction bases: 4. Germline V lookup: CDR1 SQVTM, CDR2 ANQGSEA. CDR3 size: 13 residues. CDR3 nucleotide sequence: TGCAGCCTGGGACTAGTATCCTACAATGAGCAGTTCTTC. Encoded protein: CSLGLVSYNEQFF.